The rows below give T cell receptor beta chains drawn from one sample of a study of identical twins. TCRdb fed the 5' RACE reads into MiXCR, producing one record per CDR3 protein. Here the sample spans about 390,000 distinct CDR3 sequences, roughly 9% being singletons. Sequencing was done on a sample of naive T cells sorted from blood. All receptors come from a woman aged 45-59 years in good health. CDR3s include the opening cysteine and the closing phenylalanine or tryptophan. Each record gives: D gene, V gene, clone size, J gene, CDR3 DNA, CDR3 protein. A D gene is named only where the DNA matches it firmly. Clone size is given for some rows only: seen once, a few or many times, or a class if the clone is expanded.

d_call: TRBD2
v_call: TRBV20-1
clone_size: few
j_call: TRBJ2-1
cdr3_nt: TGCAGTGCTGGGGGTCTAGCGGGAAGTGAGCAGTTCTTC
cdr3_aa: CSAGGLAGSEQFF

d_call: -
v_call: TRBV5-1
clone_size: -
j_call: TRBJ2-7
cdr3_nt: TGCGCCAGCAGCTTGGGGCGTAGGGATGGCGAGCAGTACTTC
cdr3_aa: CASSLGRRDGEQYF

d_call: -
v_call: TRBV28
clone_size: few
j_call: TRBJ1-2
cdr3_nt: TGTGCCAGCAGCCTTATGACCTCCGGCTATGGCTACACCTTC
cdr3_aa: CASSLMTSGYGYTF

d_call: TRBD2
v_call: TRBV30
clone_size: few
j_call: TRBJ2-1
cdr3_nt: TGTGCCTGGAGGCATGAAGCGGGAGGGTACAATGAGCAGTTCTTC
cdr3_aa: CAWRHEAGGYNEQFF

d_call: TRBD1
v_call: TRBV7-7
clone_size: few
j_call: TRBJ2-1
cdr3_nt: TGTGCTAGCAGCCCGGGACAGAACAATGAGCAGTTCTTC
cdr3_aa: CASSPGQNNEQFF

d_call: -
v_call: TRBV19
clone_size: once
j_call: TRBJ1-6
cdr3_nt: TGTGCCACTAAGGGGAGCTCCTATAATTCACCCCTCCACTTT
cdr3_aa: CATKGSSYNSPLHF

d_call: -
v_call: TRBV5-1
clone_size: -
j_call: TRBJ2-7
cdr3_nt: TGCGCCAGCAGCTTGGACAGCCCATACGAGCAGTACTTC
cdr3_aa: CASSLDSPYEQYF

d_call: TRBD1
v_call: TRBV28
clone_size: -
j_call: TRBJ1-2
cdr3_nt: TGTGCCAGCAGTCATCGCGTTTGGCAGGGGGCATGGGACACCTTC
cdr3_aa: CASSHRVWQGAWDTF

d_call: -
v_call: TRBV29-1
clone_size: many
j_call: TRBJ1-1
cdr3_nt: TGCAGCTCGGCGGGAGGGGCGGGCGACACTGAAGCTTTCTTT
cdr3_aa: CSSAGGAGDTEAFF

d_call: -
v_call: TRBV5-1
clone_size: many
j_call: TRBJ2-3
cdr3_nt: TGCGCCAGCAGCTTGCCCCGCAGCGATACGCAGTATTTT
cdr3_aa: CASSLPRSDTQYF

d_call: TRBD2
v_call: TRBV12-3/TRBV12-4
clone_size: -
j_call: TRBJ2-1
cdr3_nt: TGTGCCAGCAGGAAGACTAGCGGAGAAGGGTTCTTC
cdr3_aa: CASRKTSGEGFF

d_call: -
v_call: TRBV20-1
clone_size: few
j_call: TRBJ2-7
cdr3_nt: TGCAGTGCTCAGGCCGGGGGCTTCTACGAGCAGTACTTC
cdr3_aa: CSAQAGGFYEQYF

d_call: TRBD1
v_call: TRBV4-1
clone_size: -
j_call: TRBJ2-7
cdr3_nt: TGCGCCAGCAGGTCCCTGACAGGGACCTACGAGCAGTACTTC
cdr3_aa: CASRSLTGTYEQYF

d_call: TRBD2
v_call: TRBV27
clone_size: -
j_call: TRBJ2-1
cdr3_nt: TGTGCCTGCAGACTAGCGGGAGTCAATGAGCAGTTCTTC
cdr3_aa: CACRLAGVNEQFF

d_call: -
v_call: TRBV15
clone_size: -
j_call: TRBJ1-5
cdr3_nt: TGTGCCACCAGCAGAGATTGGGGTCCCGTCTCAAGAAAAGGCAATCAGCCCCAGCATTTT
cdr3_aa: CATSRDWGPVSRKGNQPQHF

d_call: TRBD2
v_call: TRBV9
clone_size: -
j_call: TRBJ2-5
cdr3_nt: TGTGCCAGCAGCGGGGGGGAGGGCCCCCAAGAGACCCAGTACTTC
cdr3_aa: CASSGGEGPQETQYF

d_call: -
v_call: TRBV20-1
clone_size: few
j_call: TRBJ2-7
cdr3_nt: TGCAGTGCTAGAGATCCGTACGAGCAGTACTTC
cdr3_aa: CSARDPYEQYF

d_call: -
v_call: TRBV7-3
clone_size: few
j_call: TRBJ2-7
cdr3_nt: TGTGCCAGCAGCCGGGGGACCCTAGTACCACCAGACGAGCAGTACTTC
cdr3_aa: CASSRGTLVPPDEQYF

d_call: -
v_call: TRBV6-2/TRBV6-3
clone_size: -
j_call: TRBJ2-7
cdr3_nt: TGTGCCAGCAGTTACTCGACGGCAGGAGCCTTTAACGAGCAGTACTTC
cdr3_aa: CASSYSTAGAFNEQYF

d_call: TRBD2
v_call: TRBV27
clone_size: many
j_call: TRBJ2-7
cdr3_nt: TGTGCCAGCCGACCGGGAAGCGGGACCTCCTACGAGCAGTACTTC
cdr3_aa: CASRPGSGTSYEQYF

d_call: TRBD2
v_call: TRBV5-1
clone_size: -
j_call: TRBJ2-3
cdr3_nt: TGCGCCAGCAGCTCCATTAGCGGGTTATTTGGGGGAGATACGCAGTATTTT
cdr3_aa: CASSSISGLFGGDTQYF

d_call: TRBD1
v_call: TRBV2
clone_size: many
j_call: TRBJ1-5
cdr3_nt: TGTGCCAGCACTCGGACAGGAGCTATCAATCAGCCCCAGCATTTT
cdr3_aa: CASTRTGAINQPQHF

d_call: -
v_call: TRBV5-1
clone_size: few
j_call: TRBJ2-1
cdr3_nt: TGCGCCAGCAGCTTGGGTCCCGGGTACAATGAGCAGTTCTTC
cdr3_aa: CASSLGPGYNEQFF

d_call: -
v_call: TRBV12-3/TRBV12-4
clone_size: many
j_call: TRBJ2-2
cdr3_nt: TGTGCCAGCAGTTTATGGGGGGCCGGGGAGCTGTTTTTT
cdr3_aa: CASSLWGAGELFF

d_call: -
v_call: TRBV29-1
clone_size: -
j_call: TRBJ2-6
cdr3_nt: TGCAGCGTTGCCCAGACCTCTGGGGCCAACGTCCTGACTTTC
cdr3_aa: CSVAQTSGANVLTF

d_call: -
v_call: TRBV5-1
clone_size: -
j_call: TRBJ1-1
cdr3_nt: TGCGCCAGCAGCTCAACTCAGCATAAAGCTTTCTTT
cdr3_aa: CASSSTQHKAFF

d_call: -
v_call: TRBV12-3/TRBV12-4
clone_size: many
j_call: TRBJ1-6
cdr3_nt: TGTGCCAGCAGTCCCCTCAATTCACCCCTCCACTTT
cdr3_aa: CASSPLNSPLHF

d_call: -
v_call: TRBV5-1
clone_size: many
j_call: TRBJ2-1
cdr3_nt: TGCGCCAGCAGCTTTAGGACGAATGAGCAGTTCTTC
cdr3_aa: CASSFRTNEQFF

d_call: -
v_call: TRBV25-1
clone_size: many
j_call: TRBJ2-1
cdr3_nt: TGTGCCAGCAGAGCGGGTATGCCCAATGAGCAGTTCTTC
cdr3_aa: CASRAGMPNEQFF

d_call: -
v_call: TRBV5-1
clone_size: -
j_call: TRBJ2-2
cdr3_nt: TGCGCCAGCAGCTCCCGGACCCGCGCCACCGGGGAGCTGTTTTTT
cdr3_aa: CASSSRTRATGELFF

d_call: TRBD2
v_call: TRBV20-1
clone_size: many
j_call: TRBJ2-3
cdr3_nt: TGCAGTGCCAGGAGACGTTGGACTAGCGGGATTCGAGGGCCAGAGTTCGGCACAGATACGCAGTATTTT
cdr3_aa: CSARRRWTSGIRGPEFGTDTQYF

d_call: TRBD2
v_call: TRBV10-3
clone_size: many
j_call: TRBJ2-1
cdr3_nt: TGTGCCATCAGTGAGTCGATCATATCGGGAGGGCGAGATGAGCAGTTCTTC
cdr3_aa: CAISESIISGGRDEQFF

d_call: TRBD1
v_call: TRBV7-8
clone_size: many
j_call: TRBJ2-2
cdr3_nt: TGTGCCAGCAGCTTGGGACAGGGGGCGGGGGTCGGGGAGCTGTTTTTT
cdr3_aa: CASSLGQGAGVGELFF

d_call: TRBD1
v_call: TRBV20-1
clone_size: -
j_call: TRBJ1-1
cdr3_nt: TGCAGTGCTCCTAACAGGGGAGGGAATGAAGCTTTCTTT
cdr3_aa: CSAPNRGGNEAFF

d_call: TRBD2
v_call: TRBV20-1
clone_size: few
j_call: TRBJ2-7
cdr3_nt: TGCAGTGCTCAACTAGCGGGAGCCTCCTACGAGCAGTACTTC
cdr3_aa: CSAQLAGASYEQYF

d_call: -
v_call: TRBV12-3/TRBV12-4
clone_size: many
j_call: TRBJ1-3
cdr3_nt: TGTGCCAGCAGCCGGACCTCTGGAAACACCATATATTTT
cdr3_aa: CASSRTSGNTIYF

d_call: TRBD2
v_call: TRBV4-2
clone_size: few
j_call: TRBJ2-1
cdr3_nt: TGTGCCAGCAGCCAGGGACTAGCGGGTCCCTACAATGAGCAGTTCTTC
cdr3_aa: CASSQGLAGPYNEQFF

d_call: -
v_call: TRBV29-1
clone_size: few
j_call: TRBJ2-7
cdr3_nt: TGCAGCGTTGTGGTATCCGGGACTCTTGCGAGCGAGCAGTACTTC
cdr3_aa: CSVVVSGTLASEQYF

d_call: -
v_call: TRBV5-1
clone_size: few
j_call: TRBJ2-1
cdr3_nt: TGCGCCAGCAGCTTGATAAGGGACTGGTGGAGGAATGAGCAGTTCTTC
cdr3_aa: CASSLIRDWWRNEQFF

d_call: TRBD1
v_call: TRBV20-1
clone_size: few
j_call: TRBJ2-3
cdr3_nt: TGCAGTTTTGATATCTTCGGGACAGATCAAACAGATACGCAGTATTTT
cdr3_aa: CSFDIFGTDQTDTQYF

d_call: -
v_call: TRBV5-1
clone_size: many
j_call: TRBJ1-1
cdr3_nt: TGCGCCAGCAGCATAGGACGGATGACTGAAGCTTTCTTT
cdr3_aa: CASSIGRMTEAFF